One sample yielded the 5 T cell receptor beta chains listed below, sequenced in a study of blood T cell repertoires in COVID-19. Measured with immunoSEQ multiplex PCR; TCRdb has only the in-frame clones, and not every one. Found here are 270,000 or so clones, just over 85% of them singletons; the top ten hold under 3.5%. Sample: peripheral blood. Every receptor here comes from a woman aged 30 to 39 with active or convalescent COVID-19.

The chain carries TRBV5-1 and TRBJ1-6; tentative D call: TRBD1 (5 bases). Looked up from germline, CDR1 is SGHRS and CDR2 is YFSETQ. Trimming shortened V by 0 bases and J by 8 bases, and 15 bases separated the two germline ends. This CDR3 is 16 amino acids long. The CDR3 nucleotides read TGCGCCAGCAGCTTGGCCACGTGGGGACTGGATTCACCCCTCCACTTT. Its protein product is CASSLATWGLDSPLHF.

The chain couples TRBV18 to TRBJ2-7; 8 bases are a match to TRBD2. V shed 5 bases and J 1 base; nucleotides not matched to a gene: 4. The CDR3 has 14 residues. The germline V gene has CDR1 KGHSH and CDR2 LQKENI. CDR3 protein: CASSKSGGSYEQYF. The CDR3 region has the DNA TGTGCCAGCTCAAAAAGCGGGGGTTCCTACGAGCAGTACTTC.

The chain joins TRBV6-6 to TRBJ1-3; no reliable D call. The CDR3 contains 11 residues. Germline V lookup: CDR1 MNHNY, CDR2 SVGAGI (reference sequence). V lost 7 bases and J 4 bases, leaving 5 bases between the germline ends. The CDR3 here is CASTFGNTIYF. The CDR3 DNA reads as TGTGCCAGCACCTTCGGAAACACCATATATTTT.

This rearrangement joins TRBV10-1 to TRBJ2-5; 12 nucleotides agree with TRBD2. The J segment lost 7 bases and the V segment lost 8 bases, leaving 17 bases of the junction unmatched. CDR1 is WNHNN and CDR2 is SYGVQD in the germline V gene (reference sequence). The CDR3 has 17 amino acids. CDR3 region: CASSRGRLAGDAGTQYF. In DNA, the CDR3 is TGCGCCAGCTCCCGAGGAAGACTAGCGGGGGACGCGGGGACCCAGTACTTC.

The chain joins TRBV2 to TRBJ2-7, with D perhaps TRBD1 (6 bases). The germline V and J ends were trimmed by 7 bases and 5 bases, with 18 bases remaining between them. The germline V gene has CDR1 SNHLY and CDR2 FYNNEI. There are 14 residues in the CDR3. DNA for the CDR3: TGTGCCAGCAATTGGCAGGGGTCCCTCGACGAGCAGTACTTC. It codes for CASNWQGSLDEQYF.